This TCR beta chain was obtained from a study of cytomegalovirus exposure and HLA in healthy donors (dated by TCRdb to between 2016 and 2019). In the study overall: An earlier analysis of some 600 of the donors reported about 280 Gb of sequence data and 90 million to 120 million unique TCR beta sequences obtained from approximately 180 million T cells. An early release that covered roughly 600 HLA-typed donors contained approximately 300 gigabases of sequencing data and 65 million to 100 million unique TCR sequences. Of the roughly 390 genotyped donors, 81% fell in the genetic ancestry cluster associated with self-reported Caucasian donors. The study was designed to test whether signatures of past pathogen exposure could be identified by cataloging public T cell receptors. The T cell repertoires of 670 or so subjects were profiled by immunosequencing and related to cytomegalovirus serostatus. A separate validation cohort of approximately 120 different subjects was used in addition to the roughly 670-subject first cohort. To predict cytomegalovirus infection status, the study brought together high-throughput TCR immunosequencing, statistical association of individual TCRs with disease status, and machine learning. A later analysis re-examined previously published TCR beta repertoires from roughly 650 donors and added high-resolution HLA genotyping to investigate patterns of TCR occurrence. Rather than using new phenotypic data, the later analysis identified candidate immune exposures from TCR beta sequences and from how often those sequences occurred across donors. In an earlier analysis of 500 to 650 of the donors, high-throughput TCR beta sequencing was used to judge whether each TCR beta V gene segment behaved as functional or pseudogenic. Alongside the repertoire data, information on donor age, sex, ethnicity and CMV serostatus was compiled. In a later genetic analysis, genome-wide SNP genotypes for 398 of the 666 donors were used, and that subset was treated as a discovery cohort. Every repertoire in the discovery cohort had been generated on one and the same sequencing platform. Both class I and class II loci were covered by HLA typing, at four-digit resolution. Typing coverage varied by locus: roughly 620-640 donors for A, B, C, DRB1 and DQB1; approximately 560 for DQA1; around 570 for DPA1; under 490 for DPB1. Several DR-DQ haplotypes were handled as single units for association and clustering because linkage in the cohort was strong. Among almost 400 genotyped donors of the cohort, an average of approximately 250,000 unique TCR beta nucleotide sequences were sequenced per donor, around 20% of them non-productive. Findings and caveats that apply to the study as a whole: Correlated functional status among segregating V segments might reflect linkage disequilibrium, but an unknown experimental factor could not be ruled out. Cytomegalovirus status was reported to be diagnosed by the classifier with high specificity and sensitivity in both the original and validation cohorts. Three of the identified cytomegalovirus-associated TCR beta chains were confirmed in vitro to be specific for cytomegalovirus antigens. Broadly in line with IMGT annotations, most TCR beta V segments showed up in productive rearrangements about 90% or about 30% of the time in an earlier analysis of several hundred of the donors. Some 16 rarely observed V segments, including chromosome 9 orphons, were excluded from the earlier analysis of a few hundred of the donors because counts were too low. At a false discovery rate of 0.05, a later analysis linked approximately 18,000 TCR beta sequences to specific HLA alleles. The sequencing pipeline was judged likely to have produced a cluster of highly shared sequence variants as a technical artifact. Because HLA typing was unavailable for some donors at each locus, only the typed subset was used in association tests. Immune exposure information for the cohort was limited to CMV serostatus. V-gene and J-gene trimming of TCR beta chains was associated with a missense DCLRE1C variant in a later genetic analysis, and the association was replicated in an independent cohort. The study listed around 160 TCR beta chains as associated with cytomegalovirus. Compared with the approximately 720-donor mean, donors in an Asian-associated ancestry cluster had fewer N-insertions in productive TCRs, according to a later genetic analysis. In this cohort, only TCR beta chains were sequenced, and detectable features were limited by the absence of alpha or paired-chain data. Most CMV-associated TCR beta chains appeared to be HLA-restricted in a later analysis, and the HLA associations seemed to be driven largely by CMV exposure. A further reported finding was that TCR beta sequences accurately predicted the HLA-A and HLA-B alleles for most subjects in the first cohort. A later analysis found that HLA-associated TCR beta chains were more clonally expanded and had lower generation probabilities than equally common non-associated chains. Roughly uniform sequencing depth across donors was assumed in presence/absence analyses, although this assumption may not hold. Most TCR sequences were observed very rarely across donors, whereas some public TCRs were present in many individuals. In a later analysis, the rate of TCR association differed among HLA loci, with DRB1 alleles having the most associated TCRs and HLA-C alleles having the fewest. Assigning TCR associations to individual alleles was difficult when HLA alleles, especially DR and DQ, strongly co-occurred. According to a later analysis, parvovirus B19, influenza, CMV and Epstein-Barr virus appeared linked to several top co-occurrence clusters. The authors suggested that the approach could potentially be extended to other disease states and immunological phenotypes. The 87-base-pair reads could not distinguish some IMGT-functional V segments, including TRBV6-2 and TRBV6-3, so those segments were excluded.

The library relied on the immunoSEQ multiplex PCR assay. For the multiplex PCR, a mixture combining 60 forward primers for TCR Vbeta segments and 13 reverse primers for TCR Jbeta segments was used. Amplification of the CDR3 region of rearranged TCR beta genes was performed with a multiplex PCR assay on genomic DNA. On the Illumina HiSeq System, the amplified TCR beta libraries were sequenced as 87-base-pair reads. Per the authors' processing: A later analysis tallied about 77 million unique TCR beta chains across the 666 repertoires, and some 12 million of those chains were shared by two or more donors. To remove PCR and sequencing errors, raw reads were error-corrected and collapsed into unique sequences using a nearest-neighbor algorithm that merged closely related sequences. To assign V, D and J gene segments, CDR3 sequences were aligned to IMGT reference sequences. For a sequence to be retained, a match of at least six nucleotides was required to both a V gene segment and a J gene segment. A rearrangement counted as productive if the CDR3 had no stop codons and remained in frame with V and J, and every other rearrangement counted as non-productive. Following IMGT convention, CDR3 was defined as the stretch from the second conserved V-encoded cysteine up to the conserved J-encoded phenylalanine. In an earlier analysis of around 540 of the donors, sequences lacking an unambiguous match to a single V gene segment were excluded. In an earlier analysis of about 590 of the donors, a V segment was called functional when productive rearrangements were above 56.7%, and segregating when the standard deviation between donors exceeded 5%. A statistical classification framework was built to diagnose cytomegalovirus status from the catalog of TCR beta chain sequences. A later analysis assigned V and J genes by comparing TCR nucleotide sequences with IMGT/GENE-DB human TR gene sequences. Using the TCRdist pipeline, a later analysis assigned CDR3 sequences along with most-parsimonious VDJ recombination scenarios. In a later analysis, each TCR beta chain was defined by its CDR3 amino acid sequence together with its V-gene family, and reads without a unique V-gene family were excluded. In a later analysis, fewer than 650 highly shared, low-generation-probability nucleotide sequences were removed to address suspected cross-contamination and a sequencing artifact. In a later analysis, a clonal expansion index for each public chain was calculated from normalized within-repertoire ranks of inferred template counts. A later analysis computed generation probabilities with a VDJ recombination model fitted to out-of-frame rearrangements, and checked the results against IGoR. Hypergeometric tests were used in a later analysis to score TCR-TCR, TCR-HLA and TCR-CMV co-occurrence, with a repertoire-size bias correction applied to the TCR pairs. In a later analysis, false discovery rates were estimated by permuting HLA or CMV assignments 20 times. In a later analysis, co-occurring TCRs were grouped with DBSCAN, and TCRdist sequence similarity was added when clustering was performed within HLA-allele-positive subsets. For co-occurrence clustering, repertoires with fewer than 30,000 or more than 120,000 public chains were excluded, along with roughly 5 repertoires with anomalous nucleotide sharing. Entries here come from immuneACCESS through TCRdb and include only in-frame sequences with V and J called. Some clones fail to appear in such tables; in the studies checked, an unresolved V gene covers under half of the shortfall, and the cause of the remainder is unknown. That table gives V, J and clone size, and the DNA gave D and trimming. In all, the sample holds about 120,000 clones, and around 76% of those were seen once. The ten most abundant clones make up less than 15% of the sample.

Reading the germline V gene gives CDR1 LGHNA and CDR2 YNFKEQ. The CDR3 runs 15 residues from the cysteine to the phenylalanine. The read is trimmed to its CDR3 DNA, 45 bases read in frame from base 1. Between the V and J ends, shortened by 0 bases and 4 bases respectively, the junction contains 12 bases. Regarding this clone: The specificity of this receptor is unknown. There are no base qualities to consult, and no much larger clone falls within one base.

The cohort consisted of hundreds of healthy bone marrow donors. At the time of sampling, every cohort member was nominally healthy, though immune exposures that went unrecorded were likely present. The donor was CMV seropositive and belonged to the group of more than 250 seropositive cohort members. Every donor gave a peripheral blood sample, and the peripheral blood mononuclear cells from that sample were used for TCR beta sequencing. The Qiagen DNeasy Blood Extraction Kit was used to extract genomic DNA from the blood cell samples. The chain is made from TRBV4-2 and TRBJ2-5; D gene: possibly TRBD1, on 5 matching bases. This receptor was identified in a middle-aged woman in good health and CMV-seropositive. Specimen: PBMCs. The CDR3: CASSQEKGFPETQYF. The sequence in DNA is TGTGCCAGCAGCCAAGAGAAGGGGTTCCCAGAGACCCAGTACTTC.